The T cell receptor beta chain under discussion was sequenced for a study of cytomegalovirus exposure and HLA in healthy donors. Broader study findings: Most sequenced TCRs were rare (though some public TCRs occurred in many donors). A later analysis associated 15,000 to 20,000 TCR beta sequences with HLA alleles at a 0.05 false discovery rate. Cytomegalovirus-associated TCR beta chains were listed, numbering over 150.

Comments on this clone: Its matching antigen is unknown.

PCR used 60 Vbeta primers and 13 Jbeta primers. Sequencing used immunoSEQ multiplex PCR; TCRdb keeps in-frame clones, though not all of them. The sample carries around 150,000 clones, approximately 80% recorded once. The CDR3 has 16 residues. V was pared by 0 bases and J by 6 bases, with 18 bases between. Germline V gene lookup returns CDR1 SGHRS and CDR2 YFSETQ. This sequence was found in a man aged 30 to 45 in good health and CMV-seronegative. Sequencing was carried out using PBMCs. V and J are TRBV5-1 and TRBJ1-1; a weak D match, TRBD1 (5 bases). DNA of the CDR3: TGCGCCAGCAGCTTGGAATTTGGTCAGGGTGAGTCTGAAGCTTTCTTT. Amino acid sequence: CASSLEFGQGESEAFF. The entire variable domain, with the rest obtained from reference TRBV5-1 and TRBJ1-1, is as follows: KAGVTQTPRYLIKTRGQQVTLSCSPISGHRSVSWYQQTPGQGLQFLFEYFSETQRNKGNFPGRFSGRQFSNSRSEMNVSTLELGDSALYLCASSLEFGQGESEAFFGQGTRLTVV.